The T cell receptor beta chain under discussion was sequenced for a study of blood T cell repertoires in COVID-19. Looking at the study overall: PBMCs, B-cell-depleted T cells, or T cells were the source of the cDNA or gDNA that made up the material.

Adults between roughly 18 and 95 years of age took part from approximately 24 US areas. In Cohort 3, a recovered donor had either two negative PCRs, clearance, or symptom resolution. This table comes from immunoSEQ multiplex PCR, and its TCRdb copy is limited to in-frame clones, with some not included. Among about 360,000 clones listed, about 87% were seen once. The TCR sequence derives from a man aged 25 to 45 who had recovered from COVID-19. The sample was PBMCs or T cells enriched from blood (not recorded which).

CDR3 sequence (DNA): TGTGCCAGCTCACCGGCTTGGTTCTCTGGGGCCAACGTCCTGACTTTC. Translated: CASSPAWFSGANVLTF. This chain joins TRBV18 and TRBJ2-6; no definite D call. Germline V gene lookup returns CDR1 KGHSH and CDR2 LQKENI. V shed 3 bases and J shed 0 bases, with 9 bases lying between them. CDR3 length: 16 amino acids.